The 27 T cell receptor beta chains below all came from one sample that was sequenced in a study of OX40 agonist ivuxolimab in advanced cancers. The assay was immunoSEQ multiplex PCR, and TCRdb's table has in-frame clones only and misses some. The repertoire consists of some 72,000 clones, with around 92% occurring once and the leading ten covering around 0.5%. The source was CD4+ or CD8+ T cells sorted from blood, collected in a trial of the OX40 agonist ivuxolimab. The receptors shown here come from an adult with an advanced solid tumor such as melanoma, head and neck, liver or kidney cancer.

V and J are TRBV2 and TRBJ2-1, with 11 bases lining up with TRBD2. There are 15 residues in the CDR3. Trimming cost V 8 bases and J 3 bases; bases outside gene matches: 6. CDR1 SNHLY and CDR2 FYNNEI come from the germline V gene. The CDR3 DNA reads TGTGCCAGCCTTAGACTAGCGGGATTCTACAATGAGCAGTTCTTC. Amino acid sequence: CASLRLAGFYNEQFF.

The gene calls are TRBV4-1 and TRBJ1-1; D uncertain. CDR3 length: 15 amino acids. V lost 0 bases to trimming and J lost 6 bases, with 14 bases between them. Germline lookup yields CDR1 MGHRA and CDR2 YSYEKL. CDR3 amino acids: CASSQEGWYESEAFF. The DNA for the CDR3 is TGCGCCAGCAGCCAAGAAGGGTGGTACGAATCTGAAGCTTTCTTT.

The DNA for the CDR3 is TGTGCCAGCAGCTTTCTGACCCAGAGCAATCAGCCCCAGCATTTT. Its protein product is CASSFLTQSNQPQHF. The V gene is TRBV5-5, the J gene TRBJ1-5; D unclear. V was cut by 2 bases and J by 1 base, with 10 bases left in between. The CDR3 sequence is 15 residues long. The V gene's germline CDR1 is SGHKS and CDR2 YYEKEE (reference sequence).

DNA for the CDR3: TGTGCCAGCAGCGCCGGACAGGTCGACTATGGCTACACCTTC. Translation: CASSAGQVDYGYTF. V and J are TRBV7-2 and TRBJ1-2; 7 bases align to TRBD1. CDR1 is SGHTA and CDR2 is FQGNSA in the germline V gene. The V and J ends lost 5 bases and 3 bases, in that order; junction bases with no gene match: 6. The CDR3 consists of 14 residues.

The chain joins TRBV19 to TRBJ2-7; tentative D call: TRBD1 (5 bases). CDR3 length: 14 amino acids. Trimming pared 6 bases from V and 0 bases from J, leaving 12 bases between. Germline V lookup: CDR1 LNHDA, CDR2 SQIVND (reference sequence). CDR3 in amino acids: CASSTDRNSYEQYF. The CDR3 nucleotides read TGTGCCAGTAGCACCGACAGAAACTCCTACGAGCAGTACTTC.

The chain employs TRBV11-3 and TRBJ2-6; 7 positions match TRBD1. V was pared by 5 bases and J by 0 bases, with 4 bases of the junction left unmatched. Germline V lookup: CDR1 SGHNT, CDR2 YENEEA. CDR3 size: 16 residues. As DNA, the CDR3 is TGTGCCAGCAGCCCGGGACAGAGCTCTGGGGCCAACGTCCTGACTTTC. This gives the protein CASSPGQSSGANVLTF.

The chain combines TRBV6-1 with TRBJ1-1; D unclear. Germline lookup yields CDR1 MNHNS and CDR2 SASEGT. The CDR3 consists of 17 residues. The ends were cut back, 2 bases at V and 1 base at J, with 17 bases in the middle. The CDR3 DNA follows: TGTGCCAGCAGTGAAAGTCTAAGGGTAACGAAGAACACTGAAGCTTTCTTT. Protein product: CASSESLRVTKNTEAFF.

CDR3 nucleotides: TGTGCCAGCAGGCCCAGGGGGAACACTGAAGCTTTCTTT. It yields the protein CASRPRGNTEAFF. This sequence joins TRBV5-8 and TRBJ1-1; a possible D gene is TRBD1 (6 bases). The CDR3 is 13 amino acids. Germline V CDR1 and CDR2: SGHTS, YDEGEE. Trimming took 5 bases from V and 1 from J, leaving 9 bases between them.

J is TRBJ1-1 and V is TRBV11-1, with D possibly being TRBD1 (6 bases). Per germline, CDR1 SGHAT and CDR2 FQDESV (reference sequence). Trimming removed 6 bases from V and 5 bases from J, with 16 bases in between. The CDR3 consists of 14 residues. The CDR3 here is CASRRVGGATEAFF. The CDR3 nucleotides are TGTGCCAGCAGGAGGGTTGGGGGCGCGACTGAAGCTTTCTTT.

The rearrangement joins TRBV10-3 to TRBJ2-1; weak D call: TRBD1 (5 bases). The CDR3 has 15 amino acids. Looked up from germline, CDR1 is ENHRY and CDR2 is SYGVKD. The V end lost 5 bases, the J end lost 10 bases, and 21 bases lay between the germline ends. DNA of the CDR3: TGTGCCATCAGTTTGCAGGGTCCCCCGGCAAGAGAGCAGTTCTTC. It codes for CAISLQGPPAREQFF.

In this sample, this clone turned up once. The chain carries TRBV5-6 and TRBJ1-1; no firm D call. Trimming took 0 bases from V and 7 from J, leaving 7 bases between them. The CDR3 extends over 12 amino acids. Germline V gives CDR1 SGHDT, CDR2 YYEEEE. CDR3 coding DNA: TGTGCCAGCAGCTTGGAGCGGGGTGAAGCTTTCTTT. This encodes CASSLERGEAFF.

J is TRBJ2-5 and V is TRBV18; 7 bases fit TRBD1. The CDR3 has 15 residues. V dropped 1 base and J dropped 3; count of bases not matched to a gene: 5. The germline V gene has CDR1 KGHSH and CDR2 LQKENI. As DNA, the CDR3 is TGTGCCAGCTCACCACTCGGGACAGTAAAAGAGACCCAGTACTTC. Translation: CASSPLGTVKETQYF.

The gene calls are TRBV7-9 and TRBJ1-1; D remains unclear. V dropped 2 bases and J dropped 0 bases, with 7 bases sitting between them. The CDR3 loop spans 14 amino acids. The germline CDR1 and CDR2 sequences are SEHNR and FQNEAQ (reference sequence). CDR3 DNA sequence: TGTGCCAGCAGCTTATTCATGATGAACACTGAAGCTTTCTTT. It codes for CASSLFMMNTEAFF.

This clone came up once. This CDR3 reads CAGSGAGARGDTQYF. CDR3 DNA sequence: TGTGCCGGATCGGGAGCGGGAGCAAGGGGAGATACGCAGTATTTT. V usage is TRBV2 and J usage is TRBJ2-3, with 8 nucleotides matching TRBD2. Germline CDR1 and CDR2: SNHLY and FYNNEI. The CDR3 spans 15 residues. V lost 11 bases and J lost 5; bases outside the gene matches: 15. Complete variable domain (other parts from reference TRBV2 and TRBJ2-3): EPEVTQTPSHQVTQMGQEVILRCVPISNHLYFYWYRQILGQKVEFLVSFYNNEISEKSEIFDDQFSVERPDGSNFTLKIRSTKLEDSAMYFCAGSGAGARGDTQYFGPGTRLTVL.

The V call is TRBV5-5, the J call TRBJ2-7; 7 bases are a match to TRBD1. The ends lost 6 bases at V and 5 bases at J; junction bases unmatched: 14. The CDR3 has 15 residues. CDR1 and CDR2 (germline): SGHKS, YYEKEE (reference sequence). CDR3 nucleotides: TGTGCCAGCACCCCCCTCCGGAGACAGGGAAACGAGCAGTACTTC. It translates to CASTPLRRQGNEQYF.

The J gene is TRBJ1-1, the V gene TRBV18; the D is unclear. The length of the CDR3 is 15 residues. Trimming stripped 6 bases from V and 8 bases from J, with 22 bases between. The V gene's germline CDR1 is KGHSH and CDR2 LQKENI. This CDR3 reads CASSPPARESSEAFF. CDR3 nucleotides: TGTGCCAGCTCTCCTCCTGCGAGGGAGAGCTCCGAAGCTTTCTTT.

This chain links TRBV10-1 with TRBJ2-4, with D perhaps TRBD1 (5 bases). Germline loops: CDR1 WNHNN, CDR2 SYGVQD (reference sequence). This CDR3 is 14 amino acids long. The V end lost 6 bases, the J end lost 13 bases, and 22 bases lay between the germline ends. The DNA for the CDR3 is TGCGCCAGCAGGGAACAGGACCTTAGGTCGCCGCAGTACTTC. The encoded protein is CASREQDLRSPQYF.

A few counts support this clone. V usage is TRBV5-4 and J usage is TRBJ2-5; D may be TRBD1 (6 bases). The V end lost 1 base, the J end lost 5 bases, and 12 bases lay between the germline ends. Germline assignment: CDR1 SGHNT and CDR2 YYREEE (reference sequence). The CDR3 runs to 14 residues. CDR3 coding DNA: TGTGCCAGCAGCTTGAACAGGGTGGGGGAGACCCAGTACTTC. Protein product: CASSLNRVGETQYF. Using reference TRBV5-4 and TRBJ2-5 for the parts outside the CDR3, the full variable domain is ETGVTQSPTHLIKTRGQQVTLRCSSQSGHNTVSWYQQALGQGPQFIFQYYREEENGRGNFPPRFSGLQFPNYSSELNVNALELDDSALYLCASSLNRVGETQYFGPGTRLLVL.

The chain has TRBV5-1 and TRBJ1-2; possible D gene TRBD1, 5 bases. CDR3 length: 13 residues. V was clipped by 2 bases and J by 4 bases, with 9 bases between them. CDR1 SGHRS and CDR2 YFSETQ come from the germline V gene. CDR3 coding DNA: TGCGCCAGCAGCTTCTTAGGGGCCTATGGCTACACCTTC. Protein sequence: CASSFLGAYGYTF.

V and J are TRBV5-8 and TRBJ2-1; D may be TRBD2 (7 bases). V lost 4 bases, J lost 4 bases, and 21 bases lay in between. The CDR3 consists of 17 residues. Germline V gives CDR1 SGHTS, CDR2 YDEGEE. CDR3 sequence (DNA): TGTGCCAGCAGCCCCTGGGGGGGCCTAGCGGAGTACAATGAGCAGTTCTTC. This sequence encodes CASSPWGGLAEYNEQFF.

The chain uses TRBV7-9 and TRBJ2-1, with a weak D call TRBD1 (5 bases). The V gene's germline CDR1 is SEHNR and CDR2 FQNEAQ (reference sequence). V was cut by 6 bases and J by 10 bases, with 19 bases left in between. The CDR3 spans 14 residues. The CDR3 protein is CASSSFRDLGEQFF. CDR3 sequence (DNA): TGTGCCAGCAGTTCCTTCAGGGATTTGGGGGAGCAGTTCTTC.

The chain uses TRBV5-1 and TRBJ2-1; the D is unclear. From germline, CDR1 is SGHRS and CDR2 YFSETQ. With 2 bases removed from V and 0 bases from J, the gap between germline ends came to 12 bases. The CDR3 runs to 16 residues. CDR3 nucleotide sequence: TGCGCCAGCAGCTTTTTGGCTGGCAGCTCCTACAATGAGCAGTTCTTC. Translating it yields CASSFLAGSSYNEQFF. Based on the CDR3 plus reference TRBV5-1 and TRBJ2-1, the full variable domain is KAGVTQTPRYLIKTRGQQVTLSCSPISGHRSVSWYQQTPGQGLQFLFEYFSETQRNKGNFPGRFSGRQFSNSRSEMNVSTLELGDSALYLCASSFLAGSSYNEQFFGPGTRLTVL.

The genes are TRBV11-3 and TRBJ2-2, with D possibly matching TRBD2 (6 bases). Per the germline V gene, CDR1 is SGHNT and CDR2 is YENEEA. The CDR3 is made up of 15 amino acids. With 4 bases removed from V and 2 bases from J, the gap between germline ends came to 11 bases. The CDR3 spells CASSSGTPNTGELFF. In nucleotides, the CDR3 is TGTGCCAGCAGCTCCGGGACTCCCAACACCGGGGAGCTGTTTTTT.

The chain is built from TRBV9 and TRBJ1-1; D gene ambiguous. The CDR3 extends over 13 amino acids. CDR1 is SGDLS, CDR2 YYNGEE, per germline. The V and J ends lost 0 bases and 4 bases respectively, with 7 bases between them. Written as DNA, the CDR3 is TGTGCCAGCAGCGTAGAATCGCGCACTGAAGCTTTCTTT. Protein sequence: CASSVESRTEAFF. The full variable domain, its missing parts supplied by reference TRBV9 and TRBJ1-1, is DSGVTQTPKHLITATGQRVTLRCSPRSGDLSVYWYQQSLDQGLQFLIQYYNGEERAKGNILERFSAQQFPDLHSELNLSSLELGDSALYFCASSVESRTEAFFGQGTRLTVV.

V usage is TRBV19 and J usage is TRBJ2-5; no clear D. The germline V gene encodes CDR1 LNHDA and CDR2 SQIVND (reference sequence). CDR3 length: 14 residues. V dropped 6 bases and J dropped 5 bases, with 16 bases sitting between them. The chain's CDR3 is CASSLHWGIETQYF. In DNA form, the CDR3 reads TGTGCCAGTAGCCTTCACTGGGGAATCGAGACCCAGTACTTC.

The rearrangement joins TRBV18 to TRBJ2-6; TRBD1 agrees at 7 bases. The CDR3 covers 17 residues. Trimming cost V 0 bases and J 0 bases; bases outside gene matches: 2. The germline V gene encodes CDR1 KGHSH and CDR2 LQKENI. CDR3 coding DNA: TGTGCCAGCTCACCACCGCCAGGGGGCTCTGGGGCCAACGTCCTGACTTTC. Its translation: CASSPPPGGSGANVLTF.

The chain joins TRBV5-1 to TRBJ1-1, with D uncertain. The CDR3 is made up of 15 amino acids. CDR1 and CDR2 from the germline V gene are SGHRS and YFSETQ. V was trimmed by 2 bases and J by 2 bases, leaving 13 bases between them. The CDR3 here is CASSLTHEGNTEAFF. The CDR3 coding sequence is TGCGCCAGCAGCTTAACCCACGAGGGAAACACTGAAGCTTTCTTT.